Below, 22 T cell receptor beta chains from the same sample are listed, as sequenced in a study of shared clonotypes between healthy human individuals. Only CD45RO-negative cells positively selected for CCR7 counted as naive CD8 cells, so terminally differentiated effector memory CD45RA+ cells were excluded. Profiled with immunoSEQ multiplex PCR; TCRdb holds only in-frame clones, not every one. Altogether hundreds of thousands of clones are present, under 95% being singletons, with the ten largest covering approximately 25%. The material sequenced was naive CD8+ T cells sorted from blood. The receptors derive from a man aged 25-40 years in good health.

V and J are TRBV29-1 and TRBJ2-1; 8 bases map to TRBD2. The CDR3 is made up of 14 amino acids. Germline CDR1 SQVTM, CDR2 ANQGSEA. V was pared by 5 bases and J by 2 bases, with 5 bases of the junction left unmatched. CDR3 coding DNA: TGCAGCGTTCTTAGCGGGAAGGCCTACAATGAGCAGTTCTTC. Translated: CSVLSGKAYNEQFF.

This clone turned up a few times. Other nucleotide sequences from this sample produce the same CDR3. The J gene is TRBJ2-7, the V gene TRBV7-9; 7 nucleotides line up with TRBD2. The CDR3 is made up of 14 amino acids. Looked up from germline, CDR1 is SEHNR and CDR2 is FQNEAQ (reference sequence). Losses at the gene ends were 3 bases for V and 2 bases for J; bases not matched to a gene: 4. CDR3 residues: CASSLAGVAYEQYF. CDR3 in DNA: TGTGCCAGCAGCTTGGCGGGAGTAGCCTACGAGCAGTACTTC.

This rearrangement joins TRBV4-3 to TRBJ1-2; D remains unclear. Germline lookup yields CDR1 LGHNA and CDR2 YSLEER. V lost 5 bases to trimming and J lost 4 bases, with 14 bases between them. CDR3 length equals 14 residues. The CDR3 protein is CASSEHQQSYGYTF. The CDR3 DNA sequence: TGCGCCAGCAGCGAGCATCAACAGAGCTATGGCTACACCTTC.

CDR3 sequence reads: CASSTWLLGTSGILTKNIQYF. CDR3 DNA sequence: TGTGCCAGTAGTACCTGGCTGTTGGGGACTAGCGGTATTCTAACCAAAAACATTCAGTACTTC. This chain links TRBV19 with TRBJ2-4; 11 bases agree with TRBD2. The CDR3 is 21 amino acids. V lost 4 bases, J lost 2 bases, and 19 bases stayed unmatched. Germline V gene data show CDR1 as LNHDA and CDR2 as SQIVND (reference sequence).

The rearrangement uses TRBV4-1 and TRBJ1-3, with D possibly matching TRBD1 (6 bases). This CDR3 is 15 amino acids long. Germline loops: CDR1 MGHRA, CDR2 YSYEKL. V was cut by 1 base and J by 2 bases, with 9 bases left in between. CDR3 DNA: TGCGCCAGCAGCCAAGTCGAGGGGGCTGGAAACACCATATATTTT. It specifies CASSQVEGAGNTIYF.

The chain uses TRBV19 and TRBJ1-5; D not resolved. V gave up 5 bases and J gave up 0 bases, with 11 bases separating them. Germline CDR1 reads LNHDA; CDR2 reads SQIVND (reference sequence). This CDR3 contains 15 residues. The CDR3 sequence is CASSLPTVSNQPQHF. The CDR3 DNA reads TGTGCCAGTAGTCTACCGACGGTTAGCAATCAGCCCCAGCATTTT. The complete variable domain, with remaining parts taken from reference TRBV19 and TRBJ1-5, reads DGGITQSPKYLFRKEGQNVTLSCEQNLNHDAMYWYRQDPGQGLRLIYYSQIVNDFQKGDIAEGYSVSREKKESFPLTVTSAQKNPTAFYLCASSLPTVSNQPQHFGDGTRLSIL.

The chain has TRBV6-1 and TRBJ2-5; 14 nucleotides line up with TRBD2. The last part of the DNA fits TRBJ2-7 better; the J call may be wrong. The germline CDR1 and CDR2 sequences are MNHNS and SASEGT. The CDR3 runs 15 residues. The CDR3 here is CASRGLAGEAYEQYF. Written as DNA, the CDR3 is TGTGCCAGCAGGGGACTAGCGGGAGAAGCCTACGAGCAGTACTTC.

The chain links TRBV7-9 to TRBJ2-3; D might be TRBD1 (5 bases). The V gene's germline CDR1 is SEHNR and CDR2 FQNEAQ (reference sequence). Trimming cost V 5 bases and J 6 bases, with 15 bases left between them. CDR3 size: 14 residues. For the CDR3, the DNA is TGTGCCAGCAGCGCCCGGACAATGGGGGATACGCAGTATTTT. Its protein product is CASSARTMGDTQYF. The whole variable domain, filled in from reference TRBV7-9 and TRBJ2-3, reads DTGVSQNPRHKITKRGQNVTFRCDPISEHNRLYWYRQTLGQGPEFLTYFQNEAQLEKSRLLSDRFSAERPKGSFSTLEIQRTEQGDSAMYLCASSARTMGDTQYFGPGTRLTVL.

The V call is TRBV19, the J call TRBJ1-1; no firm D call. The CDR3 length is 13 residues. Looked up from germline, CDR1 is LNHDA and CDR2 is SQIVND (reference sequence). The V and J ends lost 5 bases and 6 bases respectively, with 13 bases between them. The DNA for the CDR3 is TGTGCCAGTAGTTTACACCGCGGGGCTGAAGCTTTCTTT. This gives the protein CASSLHRGAEAFF.

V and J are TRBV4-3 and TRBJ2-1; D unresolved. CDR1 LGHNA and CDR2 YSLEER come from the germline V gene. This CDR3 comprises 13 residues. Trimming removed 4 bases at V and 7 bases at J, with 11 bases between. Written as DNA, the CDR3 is TGCGCCAGCAGCCTCGCGGACGGGAATGAGCAGTTCTTC. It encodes CASSLADGNEQFF.

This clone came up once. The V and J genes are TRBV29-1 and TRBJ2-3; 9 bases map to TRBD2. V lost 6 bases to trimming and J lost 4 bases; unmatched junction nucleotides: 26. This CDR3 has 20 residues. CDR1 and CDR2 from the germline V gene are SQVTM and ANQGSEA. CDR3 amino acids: CSVLGRRGILEREVADTQYF. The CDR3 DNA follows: TGCAGCGTCCTAGGCCGGCGGGGAATATTGGAGCGGGAGGTCGCAGATACGCAGTATTTT.

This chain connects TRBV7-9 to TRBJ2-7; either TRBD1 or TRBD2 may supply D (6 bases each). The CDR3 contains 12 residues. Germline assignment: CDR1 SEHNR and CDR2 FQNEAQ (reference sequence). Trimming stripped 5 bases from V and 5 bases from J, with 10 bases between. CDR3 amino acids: CASSRGPHEQYF. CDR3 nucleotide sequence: TGTGCCAGCAGCCGGGGGCCTCACGAGCAGTACTTC.

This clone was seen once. The CDR3: CASSLSQSSEAFF. In DNA form, the CDR3 reads TGTGCCAGCAGTTTATCGCAAAGCTCTGAAGCTTTCTTT. V and J are TRBV27 and TRBJ1-1; the D is unclear. V dropped 0 bases and J dropped 6 bases, with 8 bases sitting between them. This CDR3 has 13 amino acids. Germline CDR1 is MNHEY and CDR2 is SMNVEV (reference sequence).

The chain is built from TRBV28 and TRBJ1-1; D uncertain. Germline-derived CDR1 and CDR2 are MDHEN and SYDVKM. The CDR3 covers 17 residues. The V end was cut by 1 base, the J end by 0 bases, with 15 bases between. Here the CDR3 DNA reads TGTGCCAGCAGTTTATCATTTTTTATCGATATGAACACTGAAGCTTTCTTT. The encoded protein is CASSLSFFIDMNTEAFF.

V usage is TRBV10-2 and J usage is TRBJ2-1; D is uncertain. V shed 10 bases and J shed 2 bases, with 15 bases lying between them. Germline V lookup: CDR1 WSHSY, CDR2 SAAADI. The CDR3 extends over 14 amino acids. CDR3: CATSSDHPYNEQFF. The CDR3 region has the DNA TGCGCCACCAGCTCGGACCACCCCTACAATGAGCAGTTCTTC.

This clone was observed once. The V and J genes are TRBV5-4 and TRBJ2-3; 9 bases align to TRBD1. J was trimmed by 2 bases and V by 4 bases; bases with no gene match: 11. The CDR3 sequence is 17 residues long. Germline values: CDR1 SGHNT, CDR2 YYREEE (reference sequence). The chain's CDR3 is CASSRGDREIYTDTQYF. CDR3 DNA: TGTGCCAGCAGCCGGGGGGACAGGGAAATTTACACAGATACGCAGTATTTT.

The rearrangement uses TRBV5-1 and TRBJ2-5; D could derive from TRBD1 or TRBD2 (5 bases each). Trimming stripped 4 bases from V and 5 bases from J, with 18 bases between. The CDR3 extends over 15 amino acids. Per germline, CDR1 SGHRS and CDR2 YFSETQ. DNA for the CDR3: TGCGCCAGCAGCCTTCAAATGGGGGTTGGGGAGACCCAGTACTTC. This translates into CASSLQMGVGETQYF.

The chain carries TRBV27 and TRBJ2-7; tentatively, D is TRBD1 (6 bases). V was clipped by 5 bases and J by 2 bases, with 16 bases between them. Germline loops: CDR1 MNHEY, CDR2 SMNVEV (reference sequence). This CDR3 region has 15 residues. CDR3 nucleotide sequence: TGTGCCAGCAGTGTCCTACAGGGTTTGCCCTACGAGCAGTACTTC. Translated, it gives CASSVLQGLPYEQYF.

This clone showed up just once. Here the CDR3 DNA reads TGTGCCAGCAGCCCCGACAGAGCGACCTACGAGCAGTACTTC. Translating it yields CASSPDRATYEQYF. The gene calls are TRBV7-9 and TRBJ2-7; maybe TRBD1 (5 bases). The germline CDR1 and CDR2 sequences are SEHNR and FQNEAQ (reference sequence). V was shortened by 5 bases and J by 2 bases, with 13 bases between the two germline ends. The length of the CDR3 is 14 residues.

DNA of the CDR3: TGTGCCAGCAGCCCGGGACAAATTAGCAATCAGCCCCAGCATTTT. It encodes CASSPGQISNQPQHF. V and J are TRBV5-5 and TRBJ1-5; the D gene is possibly TRBD1 (6 bases). The CDR3 has 15 amino acids. Germline V gene data show CDR1 as SGHKS and CDR2 as YYEKEE (reference sequence). V was trimmed by 4 bases and J by 0 bases, leaving 11 bases between them.

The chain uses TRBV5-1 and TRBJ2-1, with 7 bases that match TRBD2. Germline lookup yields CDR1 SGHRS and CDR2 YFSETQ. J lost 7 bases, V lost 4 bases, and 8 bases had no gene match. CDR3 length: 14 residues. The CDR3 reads CASSHPGRENEQFF. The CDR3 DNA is TGCGCCAGCAGCCACCCGGGGCGGGAGAATGAGCAGTTCTTC.

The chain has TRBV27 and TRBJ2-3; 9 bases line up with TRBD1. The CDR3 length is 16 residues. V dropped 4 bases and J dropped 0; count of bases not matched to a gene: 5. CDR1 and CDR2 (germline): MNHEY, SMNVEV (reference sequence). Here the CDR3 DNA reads TGTGCCAGCAGTTCGAGACAGGGGGTTAGCACAGATACGCAGTATTTT. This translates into CASSSRQGVSTDTQYF.